This T cell receptor beta chain originates from a study of cytomegalovirus exposure and HLA in healthy donors. Broader study findings: A later analysis reportedly found fewer N-insertions in an Asian-associated ancestry cluster than the roughly 670-donor mean. Upon later analysis, TCR association rates were observed to vary by HLA locus, being highest for DRB1 and lowest for HLA-C. The classifier, whose performance was assessed in both the original and validation cohorts, reportedly diagnosed cytomegalovirus status with high specificity and sensitivity.

It was with 60 Vbeta and 13 Jbeta primers that the PCR ran. TCRdb's table, derived via immunoSEQ multiplex PCR, lists solely in-frame clones and lacks some. The sample includes under 150,000 clones, nearly 85% seen only once; the top ten take roughly 3.4%. A remark on this clone: Its target is unknown.

The germline V gene has CDR1 SGHVS and CDR2 FQNEAQ. Germline trimming cut 3 bases from V and 6 bases from J; bases unmatched to any gene: 6. This CDR3 is 16 amino acids long. Sequencing was carried out using PBMCs. The TCR was taken from a male donor in good health and CMV-seronegative. The chain carries TRBV7-8 and TRBJ1-5; 12 positions agree with TRBD1. DNA of the CDR3: TGTGCCAGCAGCTTCCCCGGGACAGGGGGCTCTCAGCCCCAGCATTTT. Protein: CASSFPGTGGSQPQHF.